This T cell receptor (beta chain) was sequenced in a study of control samples from healthy donors and cancer patients. The protocol was immunoSEQ multiplex PCR, while the TCRdb copy is restricted to in-frame clones and leaves out a portion. The data contain 150,000 to 200,000 clones, roughly 88% of them singletons. The CDR3 sequence is 14 residues long. Trimming left V 0 bases short and J 1 base short, with 4 bases between. Germline V gene data show CDR1 as SGDLS and CDR2 as YYNGEE. The genes are TRBV9 and TRBJ2-2, with no clear D. This TCR came from a man between 18 and 29 years old in good health. The sequenced sample consisted of blood. The CDR3 DNA follows: TGTGCCAGCAGCGTAGTGGAGAACACCGGGGAGCTGTTTTTT. This translates into CASSVVENTGELFF.